Below, 13 T cell receptor beta chains from the same sample are listed, as sequenced in a study of blood T cell repertoires in COVID-19. The protocol was immunoSEQ multiplex PCR, while the TCRdb copy is restricted to in-frame clones and leaves out a portion. The sample consists of 150,000 to 200,000 clones, around 90% of them appearing once. Specimen: peripheral blood. These receptors originate from a man aged 40-49 years with acute or convalescent COVID-19.

This chain connects TRBV12-3 or TRBV12-4 to TRBJ2-7; D remains unclear. Trimming took off 5 bases at V and 2 bases at J, with 10 bases between the two ends. This CDR3 region has 13 residues. CDR3 coding DNA: TGTGCCAGCAGTCCGACATCGACCTACGAGCAGTACTTC. Its translation is CASSPTSTYEQYF.

Regarding this clone: At the DNA level, this CDR3 is encoded by other sequences in the same sample as well. The V and J genes are TRBV11-2 and TRBJ1-2; 11 positions match TRBD1. This CDR3 has 15 amino acids. Germline trimming cut 3 bases from V and 5 bases from J; bases unmatched to any gene: 5. CDR1 SGHAT and CDR2 FQNNGV come from the germline V gene. The CDR3 region is CASSFGTGGSYGYTF. In DNA form, the CDR3 reads TGTGCCAGCAGCTTTGGGACAGGGGGATCGTATGGCTACACCTTC.

The chain has TRBV11-3 and TRBJ1-1; D is unclear. CDR3 length equals 14 residues. Germline CDR1 and CDR2: SGHNT and YENEEA. Trimming took 5 bases from V and 4 from J, leaving 14 bases between them. The DNA of the CDR3 is TGTGCCAGCAGCCCGTCGGGTAGCGGCACTGAAGCTTTCTTT. This codes for CASSPSGSGTEAFF.

This chain connects TRBV7-8 to TRBJ1-5; tentatively, D is TRBD1 (6 bases). The CDR3 is 15 residues long. CDR1 and CDR2 (germline): SGHVS, FQNEAQ. The V gene lost 2 bases and the J gene lost 4 bases, with 12 bases spanning the gap. The CDR3 loop reads CASSLRTEPNQPQHF. CDR3 sequence (DNA): TGTGCCAGCAGCTTAAGGACAGAACCTAATCAGCCCCAGCATTTT.

The rearrangement links TRBV9 to TRBJ2-1, with a possible D match to TRBD2 (5 bases). Germline loops: CDR1 SGDLS, CDR2 YYNGEE. Trimming stripped 0 bases from V and 5 bases from J, with 15 bases between. CDR3 size: 16 residues. CDR3 amino acids: CASSVGGAAPNNEQFF. CDR3 nucleotide sequence: TGTGCCAGCAGCGTAGGGGGAGCTGCCCCCAACAATGAGCAGTTCTTC.

The chain's CDR3 is CASSPWTGSSYNSPLHF. CDR3 nucleotides: TGTGCCAGCAGCCCCTGGACAGGAAGCTCCTATAATTCACCCCTCCACTTT. The chain recombines TRBV13 with TRBJ1-6; 7 bases map to TRBD1. V gave up 5 bases and J gave up 0 bases; unmatched junction bases: 7. The CDR3 covers 17 residues. Germline values: CDR1 PRHDT, CDR2 FYEKMQ (reference sequence). Drawing the rest from reference TRBV13 and TRBJ1-6, the complete variable domain is AAGVIQSPRHLIKEKRETATLKCYPIPRHDTVYWYQQGPGQDPQFLISFYEKMQSDKGSIPDRFSAQQFSDYHSELNMSSLELGDSALYFCASSPWTGSSYNSPLHFGNGTRLTVT.

The genes are TRBV5-6 and TRBJ1-5, with a tentative D call TRBD1 (5 bases). V was clipped by 0 bases and J by 0 bases, with 10 bases between them. This CDR3 comprises 16 residues. Germline V gene data show CDR1 as SGHDT and CDR2 as YYEEEE. The CDR3 is CASSLGGRYSNQPQHF. CDR3 DNA sequence: TGTGCCAGCAGCTTGGGGGGCCGTTATAGCAATCAGCCCCAGCATTTT.

This clone was picked up a small number of times. This chain uses TRBV5-1 with TRBJ1-2; D call uncertain. The CDR3 spans 13 residues. CDR1 is SGHRS and CDR2 is YFSETQ in the germline V gene. V lost 4 bases and J lost 2, with 9 bases in between. CDR3 DNA: TGCGCCAGCAGCCCCTTCCTCAACTATGGCTACACCTTC. Its translation is CASSPFLNYGYTF.

Many counts were recorded for this clone. The V gene is TRBV27, the J gene TRBJ2-1, with D perhaps matching TRBD2 (6 bases). The CDR3 contains 15 residues. The germline CDR1 and CDR2 sequences are MNHEY and SMNVEV (reference sequence). Trimming left V 3 bases short and J 0 bases short, with 9 bases between. CDR3 sequence (DNA): TGTGCCAGCAGTTTGAGTAGCGGCTCCTACAATGAGCAGTTCTTC. It specifies CASSLSSGSYNEQFF.

The gene calls are TRBV6-5 and TRBJ1-2; 11 bases are shared with TRBD1. The CDR3 is 15 amino acids. Germline loops: CDR1 MNHEY, CDR2 SVGAGI. The junction had 7 bases not matched to a gene; V was cut back by 2 bases and J by 8 bases. The CDR3 loop reads CASSYGGQGVYGYTF. The CDR3 coding sequence is TGTGCCAGCAGTTACGGGGGACAGGGGGTCTACGGCTACACCTTC.

The chain has TRBV4-2 and TRBJ2-7; 9 positions match TRBD1. V was clipped by 0 bases and J by 3 bases; unmatched bases: 6. The germline gives CDR1 LGHNA, CDR2 YNFKEQ. The CDR3 is 16 amino acids. The CDR3 DNA reads TGTGCCAGCAGCCAAGATCCGGGACAGGGAAACTACGAGCAGTACTTC. Protein product: CASSQDPGQGNYEQYF.

The chain uses TRBV5-4 and TRBJ1-1; 9 bases fit TRBD1. V dropped 4 bases and J dropped 3; count of bases not matched to a gene: 7. Per the germline V gene, CDR1 is SGHNT and CDR2 is YYREEE (reference sequence). This CDR3 has 15 residues. CDR3 sequence reads: CASSIDTGGHTEAFF. The CDR3 coding sequence is TGTGCCAGCAGCATTGATACAGGGGGCCACACTGAAGCTTTCTTT.

The chain links TRBV2 to TRBJ2-7; 7 nucleotides align to TRBD1. The length of the CDR3 is 14 residues. The germline gives CDR1 SNHLY, CDR2 FYNNEI. V dropped 7 bases and J dropped 4; count of bases not matched to a gene: 10. The CDR3 DNA reads as TGTGCCAGCATCCCCCGGGACAGAGTTTACGAGCAGTACTTC. As protein: CASIPRDRVYEQYF.